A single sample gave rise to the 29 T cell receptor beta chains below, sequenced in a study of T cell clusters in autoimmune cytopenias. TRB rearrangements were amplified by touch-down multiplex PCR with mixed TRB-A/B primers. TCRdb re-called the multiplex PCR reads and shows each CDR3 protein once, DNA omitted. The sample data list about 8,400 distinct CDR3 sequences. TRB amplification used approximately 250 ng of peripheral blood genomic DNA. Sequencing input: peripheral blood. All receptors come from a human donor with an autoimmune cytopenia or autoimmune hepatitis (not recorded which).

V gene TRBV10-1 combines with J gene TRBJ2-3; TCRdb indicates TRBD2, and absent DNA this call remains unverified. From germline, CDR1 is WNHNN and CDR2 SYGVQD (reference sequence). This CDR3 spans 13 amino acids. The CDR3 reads CASSRSGEDTQYF.

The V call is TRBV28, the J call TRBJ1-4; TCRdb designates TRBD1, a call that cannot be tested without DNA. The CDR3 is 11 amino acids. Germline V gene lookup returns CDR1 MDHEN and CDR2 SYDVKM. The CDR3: CAVRGREKLFF.

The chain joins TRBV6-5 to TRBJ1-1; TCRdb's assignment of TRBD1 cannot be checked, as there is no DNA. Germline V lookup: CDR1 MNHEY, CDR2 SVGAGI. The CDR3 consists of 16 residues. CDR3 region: CASSSGAGRVGTEAFF.

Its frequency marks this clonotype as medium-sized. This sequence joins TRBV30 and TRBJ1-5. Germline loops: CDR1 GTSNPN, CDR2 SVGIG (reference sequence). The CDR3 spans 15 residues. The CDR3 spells CAWSVGFGLNQPQHF.

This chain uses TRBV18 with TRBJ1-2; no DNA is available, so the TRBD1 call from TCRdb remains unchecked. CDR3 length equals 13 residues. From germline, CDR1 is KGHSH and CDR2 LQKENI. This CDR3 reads CASSPGGARGYTF.

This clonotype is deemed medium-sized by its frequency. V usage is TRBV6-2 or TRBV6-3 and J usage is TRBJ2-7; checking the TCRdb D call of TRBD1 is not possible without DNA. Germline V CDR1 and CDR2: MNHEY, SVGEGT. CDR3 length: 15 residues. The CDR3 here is CASSYHGTPTYEQYF.

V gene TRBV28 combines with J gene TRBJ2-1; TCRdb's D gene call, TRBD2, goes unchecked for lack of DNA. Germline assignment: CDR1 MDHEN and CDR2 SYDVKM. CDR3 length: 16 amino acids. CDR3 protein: CASSTPPGLAGFEQFF.

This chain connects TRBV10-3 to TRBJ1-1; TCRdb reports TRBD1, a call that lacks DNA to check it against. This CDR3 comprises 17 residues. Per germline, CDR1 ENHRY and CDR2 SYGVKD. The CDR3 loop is CAISDRDANILGTEAFF.

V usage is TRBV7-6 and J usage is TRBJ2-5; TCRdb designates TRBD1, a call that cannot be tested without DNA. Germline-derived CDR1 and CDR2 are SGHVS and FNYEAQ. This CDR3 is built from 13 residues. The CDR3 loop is CASSLGGRETQYF.

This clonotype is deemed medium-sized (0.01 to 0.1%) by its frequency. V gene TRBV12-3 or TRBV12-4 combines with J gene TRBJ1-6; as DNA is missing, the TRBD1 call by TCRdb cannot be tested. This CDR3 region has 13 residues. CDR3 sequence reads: CASTRGDNSPLHF.

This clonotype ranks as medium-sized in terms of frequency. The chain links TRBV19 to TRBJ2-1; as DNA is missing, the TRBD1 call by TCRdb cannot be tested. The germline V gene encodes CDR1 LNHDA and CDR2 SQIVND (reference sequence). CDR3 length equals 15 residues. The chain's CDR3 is CASSGYRVARYEQFF.

CDR3 sequence: CASSLGGGRIAEAFF. The chain links TRBV7-9 to TRBJ1-1; without DNA, the TCRdb call of TRBD1 cannot be checked. The CDR3 extends over 15 amino acids. Germline lookup yields CDR1 SEHNR and CDR2 FQNEAQ (reference sequence).

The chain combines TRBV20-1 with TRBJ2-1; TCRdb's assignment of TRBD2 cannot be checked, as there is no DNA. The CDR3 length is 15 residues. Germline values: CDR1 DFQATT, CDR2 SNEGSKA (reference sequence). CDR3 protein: CSAKRGGFGTNEQFF.

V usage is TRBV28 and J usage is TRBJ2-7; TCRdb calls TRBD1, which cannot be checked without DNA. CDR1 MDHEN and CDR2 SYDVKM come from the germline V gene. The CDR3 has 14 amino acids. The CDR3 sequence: CATRGEGQIYEQYF.

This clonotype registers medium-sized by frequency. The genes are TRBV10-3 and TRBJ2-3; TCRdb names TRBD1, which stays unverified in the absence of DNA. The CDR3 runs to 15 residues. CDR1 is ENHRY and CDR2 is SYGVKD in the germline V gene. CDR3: CAISARQGAGDTQYF.

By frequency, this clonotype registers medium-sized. CDR3 protein: CASWVPNGYTF. V usage is TRBV19 and J usage is TRBJ1-2. The CDR3 totals 11 residues. Germline CDR1 LNHDA, CDR2 SQIVND (reference sequence).

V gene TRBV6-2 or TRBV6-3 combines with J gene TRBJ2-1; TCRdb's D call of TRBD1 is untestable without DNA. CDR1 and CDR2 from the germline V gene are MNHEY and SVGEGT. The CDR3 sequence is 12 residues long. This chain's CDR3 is CASRPVSGEQFF.

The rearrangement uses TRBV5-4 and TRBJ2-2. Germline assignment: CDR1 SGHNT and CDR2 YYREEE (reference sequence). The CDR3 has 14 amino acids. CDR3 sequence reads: CASSWDQNTGELFF.

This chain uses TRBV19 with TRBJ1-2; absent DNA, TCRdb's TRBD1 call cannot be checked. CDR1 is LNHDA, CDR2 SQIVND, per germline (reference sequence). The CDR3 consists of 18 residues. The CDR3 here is CASSESPGQGRAVGGYTF.

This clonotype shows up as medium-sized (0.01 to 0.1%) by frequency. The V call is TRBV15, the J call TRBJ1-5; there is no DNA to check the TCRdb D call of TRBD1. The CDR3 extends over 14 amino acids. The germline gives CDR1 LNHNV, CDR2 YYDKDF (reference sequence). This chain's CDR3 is CATSNGQFNQPQHF.

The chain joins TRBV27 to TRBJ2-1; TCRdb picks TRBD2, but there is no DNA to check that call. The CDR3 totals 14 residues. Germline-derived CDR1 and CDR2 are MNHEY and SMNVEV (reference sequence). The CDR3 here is CASILAGGLNEQFF.

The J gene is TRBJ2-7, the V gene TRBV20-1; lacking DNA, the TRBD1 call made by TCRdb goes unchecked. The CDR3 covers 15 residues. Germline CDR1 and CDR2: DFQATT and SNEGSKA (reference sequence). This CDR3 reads CSARGLRDRVHEQYF.

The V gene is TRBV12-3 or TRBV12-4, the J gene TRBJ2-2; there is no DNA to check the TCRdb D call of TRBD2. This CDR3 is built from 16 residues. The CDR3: CASTSTSGRNTGELFF.

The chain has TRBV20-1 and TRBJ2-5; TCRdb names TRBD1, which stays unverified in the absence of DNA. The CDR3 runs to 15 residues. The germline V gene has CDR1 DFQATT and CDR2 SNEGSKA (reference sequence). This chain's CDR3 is CSVFYGQDLQETQYF.

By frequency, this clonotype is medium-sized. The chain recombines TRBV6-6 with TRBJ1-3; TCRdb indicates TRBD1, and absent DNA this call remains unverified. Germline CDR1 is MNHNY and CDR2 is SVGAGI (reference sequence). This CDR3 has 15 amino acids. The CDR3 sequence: CASSRGQSLIGTIYF.

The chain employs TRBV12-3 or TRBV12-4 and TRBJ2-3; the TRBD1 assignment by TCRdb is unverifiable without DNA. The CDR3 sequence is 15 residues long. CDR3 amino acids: CASSLGGASTDTQYF.

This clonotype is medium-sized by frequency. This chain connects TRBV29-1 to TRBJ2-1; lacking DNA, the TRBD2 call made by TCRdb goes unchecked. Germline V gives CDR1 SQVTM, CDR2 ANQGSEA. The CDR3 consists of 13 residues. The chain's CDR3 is CSVEPSGGREQFF.

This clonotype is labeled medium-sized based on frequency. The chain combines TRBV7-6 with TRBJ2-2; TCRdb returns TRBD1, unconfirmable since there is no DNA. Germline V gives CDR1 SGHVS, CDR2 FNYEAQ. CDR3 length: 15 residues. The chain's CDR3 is CASSLVSGDTGELFF.

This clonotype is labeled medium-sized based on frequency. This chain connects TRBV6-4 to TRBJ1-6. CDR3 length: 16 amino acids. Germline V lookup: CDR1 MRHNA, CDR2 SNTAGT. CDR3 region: CASSDSVFSYNSPLHF.